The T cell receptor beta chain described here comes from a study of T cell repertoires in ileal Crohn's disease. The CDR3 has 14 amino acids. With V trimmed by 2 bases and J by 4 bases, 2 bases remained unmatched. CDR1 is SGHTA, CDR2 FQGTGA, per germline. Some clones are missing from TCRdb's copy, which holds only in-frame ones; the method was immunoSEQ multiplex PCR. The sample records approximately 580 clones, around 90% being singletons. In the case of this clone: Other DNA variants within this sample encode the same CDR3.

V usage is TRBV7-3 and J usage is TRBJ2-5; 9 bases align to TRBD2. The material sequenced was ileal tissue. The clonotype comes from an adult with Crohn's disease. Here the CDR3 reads CASSLAGGGETQYF. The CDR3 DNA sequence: TGTGCCAGCAGCTTAGCGGGGGGGGGAGAGACCCAGTACTTC.